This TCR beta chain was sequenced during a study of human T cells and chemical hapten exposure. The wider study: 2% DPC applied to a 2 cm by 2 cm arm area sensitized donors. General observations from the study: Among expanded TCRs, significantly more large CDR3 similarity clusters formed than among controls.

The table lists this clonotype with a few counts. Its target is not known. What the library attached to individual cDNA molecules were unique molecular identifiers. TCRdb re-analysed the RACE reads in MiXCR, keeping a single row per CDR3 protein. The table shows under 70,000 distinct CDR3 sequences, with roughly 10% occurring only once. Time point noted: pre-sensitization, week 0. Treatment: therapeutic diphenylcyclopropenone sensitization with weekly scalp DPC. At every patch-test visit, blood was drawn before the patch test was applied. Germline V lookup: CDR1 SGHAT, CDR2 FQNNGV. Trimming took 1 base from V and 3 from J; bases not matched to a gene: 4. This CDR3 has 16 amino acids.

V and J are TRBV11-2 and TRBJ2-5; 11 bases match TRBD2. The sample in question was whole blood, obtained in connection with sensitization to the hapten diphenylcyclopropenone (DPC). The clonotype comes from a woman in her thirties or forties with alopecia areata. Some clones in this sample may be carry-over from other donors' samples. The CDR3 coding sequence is TGTGCCAGCAGCTTAGGTAGCGGGGGGGCCAAAGAGACCCAGTACTTC. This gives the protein CASSLGSGGAKETQYF.